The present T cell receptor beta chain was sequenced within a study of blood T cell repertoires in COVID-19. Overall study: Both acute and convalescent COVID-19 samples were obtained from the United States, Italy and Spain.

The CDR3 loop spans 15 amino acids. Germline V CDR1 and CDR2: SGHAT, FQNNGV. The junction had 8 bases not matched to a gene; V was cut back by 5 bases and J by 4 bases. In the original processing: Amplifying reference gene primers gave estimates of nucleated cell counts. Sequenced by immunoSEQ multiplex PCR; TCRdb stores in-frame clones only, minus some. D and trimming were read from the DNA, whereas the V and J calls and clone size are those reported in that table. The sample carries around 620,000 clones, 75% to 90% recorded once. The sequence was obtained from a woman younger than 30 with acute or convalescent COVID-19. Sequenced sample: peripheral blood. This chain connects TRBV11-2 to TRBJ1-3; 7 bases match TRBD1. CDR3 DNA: TGTGCCAGCAGCGGCTACAGGGGCCTGGGAAACACCATATATTTT. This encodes CASSGYRGLGNTIYF.